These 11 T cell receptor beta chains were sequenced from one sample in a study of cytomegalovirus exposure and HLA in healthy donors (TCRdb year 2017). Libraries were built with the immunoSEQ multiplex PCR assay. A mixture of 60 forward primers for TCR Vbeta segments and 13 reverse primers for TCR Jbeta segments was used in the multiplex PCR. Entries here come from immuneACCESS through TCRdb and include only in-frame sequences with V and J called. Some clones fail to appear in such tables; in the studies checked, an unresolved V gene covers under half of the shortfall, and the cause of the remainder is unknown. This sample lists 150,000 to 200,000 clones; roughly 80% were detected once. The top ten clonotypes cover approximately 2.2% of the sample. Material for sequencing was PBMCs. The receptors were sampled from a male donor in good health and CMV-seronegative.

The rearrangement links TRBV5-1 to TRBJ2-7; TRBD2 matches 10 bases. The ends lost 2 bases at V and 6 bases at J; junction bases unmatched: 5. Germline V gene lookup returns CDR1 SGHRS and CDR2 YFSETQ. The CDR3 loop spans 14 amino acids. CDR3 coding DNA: TGCGCCAGCAGCTTCGGGACTAGCGTCCTCGAGCAGTACTTC. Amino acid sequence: CASSFGTSVLEQYF.

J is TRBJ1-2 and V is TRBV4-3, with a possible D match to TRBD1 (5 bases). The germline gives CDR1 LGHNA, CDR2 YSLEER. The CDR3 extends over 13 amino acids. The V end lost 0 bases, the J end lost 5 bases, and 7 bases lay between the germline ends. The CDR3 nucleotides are TGCGCCAGCAGCCAAGAGGCAGGGTATGGCTACACCTTC. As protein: CASSQEAGYGYTF.

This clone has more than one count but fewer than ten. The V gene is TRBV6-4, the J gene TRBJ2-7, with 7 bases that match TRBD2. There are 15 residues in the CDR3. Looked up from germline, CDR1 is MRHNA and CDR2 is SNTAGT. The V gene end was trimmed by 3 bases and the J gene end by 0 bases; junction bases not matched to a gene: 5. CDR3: CASSEELAGSYEQYF. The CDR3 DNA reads TGTGCCAGCAGTGAAGAGTTAGCGGGCTCCTACGAGCAGTACTTC.

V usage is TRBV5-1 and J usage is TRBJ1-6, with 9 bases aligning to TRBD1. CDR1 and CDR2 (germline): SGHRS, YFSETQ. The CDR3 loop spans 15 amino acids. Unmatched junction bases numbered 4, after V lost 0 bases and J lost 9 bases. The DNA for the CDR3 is TGCGCCAGCAGCTTGGCCGGGGACAGGGCTTCACCCCTCCACTTT. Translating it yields CASSLAGDRASPLHF.

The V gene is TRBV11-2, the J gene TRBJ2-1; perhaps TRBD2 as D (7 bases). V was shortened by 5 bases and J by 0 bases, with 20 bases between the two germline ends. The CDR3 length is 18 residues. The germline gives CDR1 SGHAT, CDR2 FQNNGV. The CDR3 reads CASSDNRGGDFSYNEQFF. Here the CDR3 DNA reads TGTGCCAGCAGCGACAATAGGGGGGGCGATTTCTCCTACAATGAGCAGTTCTTC. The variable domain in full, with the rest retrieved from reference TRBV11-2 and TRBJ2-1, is EAGVAQSPRYKIIEKRQSVAFWCNPISGHATLYWYQQILGQGPKLLIQFQNNGVVDDSQLPKDRFSAERLKGVDSTLKIQPAKLEDSAVYLCASSDNRGGDFSYNEQFFGPGTRLTVL.

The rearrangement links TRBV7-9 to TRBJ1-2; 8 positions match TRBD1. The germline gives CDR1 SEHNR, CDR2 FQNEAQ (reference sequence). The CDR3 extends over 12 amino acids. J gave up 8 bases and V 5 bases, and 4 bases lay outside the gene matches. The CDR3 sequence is CASSPGQGGYTF. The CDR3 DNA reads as TGTGCCAGCAGCCCCGGACAGGGAGGCTACACCTTC. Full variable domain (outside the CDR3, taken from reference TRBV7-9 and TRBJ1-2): DTGVSQNPRHKITKRGQNVTFRCDPISEHNRLYWYRQTLGQGPEFLTYFQNEAQLEKSRLLSDRFSAERPKGSFSTLEIQRTEQGDSAMYLCASSPGQGGYTFGSGTRLTVV.

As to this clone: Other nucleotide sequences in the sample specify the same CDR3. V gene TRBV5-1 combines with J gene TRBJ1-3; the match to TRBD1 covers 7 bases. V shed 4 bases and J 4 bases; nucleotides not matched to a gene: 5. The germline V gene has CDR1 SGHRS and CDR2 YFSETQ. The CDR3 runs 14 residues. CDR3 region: CASSRQGTGNTIYF. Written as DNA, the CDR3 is TGCGCCAGCAGCCGACAGGGAACCGGAAACACCATATATTTT.

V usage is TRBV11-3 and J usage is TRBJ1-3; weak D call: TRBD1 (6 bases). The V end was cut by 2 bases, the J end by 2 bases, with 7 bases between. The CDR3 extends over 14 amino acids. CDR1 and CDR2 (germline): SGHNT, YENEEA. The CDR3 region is CASSLTGTGNTIYF. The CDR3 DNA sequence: TGTGCCAGCAGCTTAACAGGGACTGGAAACACCATATATTTT.

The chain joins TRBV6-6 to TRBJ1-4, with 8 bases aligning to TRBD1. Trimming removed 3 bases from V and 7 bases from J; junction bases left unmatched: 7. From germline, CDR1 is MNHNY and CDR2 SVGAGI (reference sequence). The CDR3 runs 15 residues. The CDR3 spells CASSYSRTGSEKLFF. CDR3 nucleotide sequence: TGTGCCAGCAGTTATTCTAGGACAGGGAGTGAAAAACTGTTTTTT.

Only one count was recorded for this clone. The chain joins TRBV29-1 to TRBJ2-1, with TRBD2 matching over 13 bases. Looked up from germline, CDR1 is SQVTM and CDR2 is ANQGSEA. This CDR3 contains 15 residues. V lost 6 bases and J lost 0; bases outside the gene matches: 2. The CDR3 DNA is TGCAGCGTGGGGACTAGCGGGGCCTCCTACAATGAGCAGTTCTTC. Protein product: CSVGTSGASYNEQFF.

In DNA, the CDR3 is TGCAGCGTCGAAAGGGGGGGAGACGAGCAGTACTTC. This encodes CSVERGGDEQYF. The rearrangement links TRBV29-1 to TRBJ2-7; possibly TRBD2 for D (7 bases). Looked up from germline, CDR1 is SQVTM and CDR2 is ANQGSEA. The CDR3 has 12 residues. The V end lost 6 bases, the J end lost 5 bases, and 14 bases lay between the germline ends.